These T cell receptor beta chains were read from a single sample in a study of T cell responses to AZD1222 COVID-19 vaccine. Profiled with immunoSEQ multiplex PCR; TCRdb holds only in-frame clones, not every one. Of some 49,000 clones listed, 65% to 80% are singletons. This specimen consisted of peripheral blood, obtained on day 0 of AZD1222 vaccination. These receptor sequences come from an adult in good health. CDR3s leave out the opening cysteine and the closing phenylalanine or tryptophan. D genes are given only for firm matches.

j_call d_call v_call cdr3_aa
TRBJ1-1 NA TRBV27 ASSLMAHMNTEAF
TRBJ1-2 TRBD1 TRBV19 ASSAKGTVYGYT
TRBJ1-2 TRBD1 TRBV5-4 ASSLGWDRGQHYGYT
TRBJ1-5 TRBD1 TRBV28 ASSLARGKLGQPQH
TRBJ2-7 TRBD1 TRBV6-5 ASSNGGQGSYEQY
TRBJ1-2 NA TRBV2 ASSDSTSNYGYT
TRBJ1-1 NA TRBV18 ASSPLVTEAF
TRBJ2-1 NA TRBV2 ASLPQTSGPSQF
TRBJ2-4 NA TRBV21-1 ASSRPNRKKNIQY
TRBJ2-1 NA TRBV7-2 ASSLVRNEQF
TRBJ1-4 TRBD1 TRBV4-2 ASRDRAATNEKLF
TRBJ2-6 NA TRBV18 ASSPASGANVLT
TRBJ1-6 TRBD1 TRBV5-1 ASSSPDRADSPLH
TRBJ1-5 NA TRBV5-1 ASSSGQDGGPQH
TRBJ2-2 NA TRBV2 ASSPFGAPNTGELF
TRBJ1-4 NA TRBV28 ASSHLGEKLF
TRBJ2-3 NA TRBV5-1 ASSPGEGTDTQY
TRBJ1-2 TRBD1 TRBV6-5 ASSQDRDYGYT
TRBJ1-1 NA TRBV6-5 ASTSGTLEAF
TRBJ1-2 NA TRBV3-1/TRBV3-2 ASSQEGMLGYT
TRBJ1-1 TRBD1 TRBV7-2 ASSIIQGMGTEAF
TRBJ1-6 NA TRBV19 ASSIRVAGSQGSYNSPLH
TRBJ2-7 NA TRBV27 ASSLRQNYEQY
TRBJ2-1 NA TRBV20-1 SASEKQRQF
TRBJ2-7 NA TRBV7-9 ASSLRNYEQY
TRBJ2-5 NA TRBV29-1 SVTQYQETQY
TRBJ2-7 TRBD1 TRBV24-1 ATSDSGQGEQY
TRBJ1-5 TRBD1 TRBV2 ASSLNQGVSNQPQH
TRBJ2-7 TRBD2 TRBV2 ASSTGLAFEQY
TRBJ2-5 TRBD2 TRBV5-4 ASSLRGAGVETQY
TRBJ1-1 NA TRBV11-2 ASSLEGSGAF
TRBJ1-3 NA TRBV10-3 AISESAGRRNTIY
TRBJ1-3 TRBD1 TRBV28 ASSIGQGASGNTIY
TRBJ1-5 NA TRBV30 AWREPGKANQPQH
TRBJ1-3 NA TRBV12-3/TRBV12-4 AGGSGNTIY
TRBJ2-5 NA TRBV7-9 ASTGPKETQY
TRBJ1-5 TRBD1 TRBV7-9 ASSRQGDSNQPQH
TRBJ2-7 NA TRBV11-1 ASSLGESSYEQY
TRBJ2-5 NA TRBV5-1 ASSSRVGDRETQY
TRBJ2-2 NA TRBV12-1 ASTPAAGGNSGELF
TRBJ2-2 TRBD2 TRBV10-2 ASSERGGRSGELF
TRBJ2-3 NA TRBV7-7 ASSPAGSSTDTQY
TRBJ2-7 NA TRBV7-2 ASSAPPYEQY
TRBJ2-5 TRBD2 TRBV7-2 ASSLVGLAGGTQETQY
TRBJ2-3 NA TRBV27 ASSLLLRRVILLERNSTDTQY
TRBJ1-4 NA TRBV5-1 ASSLGHTTNEKLF
TRBJ2-7 TRBD1 TRBV9 ASSAGTGTHEQY
TRBJ2-3 TRBD2 TRBV6-5 ASRGERGVTDTQY
TRBJ2-1 NA TRBV19 ASREVVNRHEQF
TRBJ1-3 TRBD1 TRBV5-1 ASSTAPTGGGNTIY
TRBJ1-1 NA TRBV18 ASSPPVRTLNTEAF
TRBJ2-7 NA TRBV18 ASSPSTARYEQY
TRBJ1-4 NA TRBV28 ASKQEVLNEKLF
TRBJ1-5 NA TRBV27 ASSLGDSNQPQH
TRBJ1-6 NA TRBV6-5 ASSYSAEYNSPLH
TRBJ2-7 NA TRBV5-5 ASSRQMGSYEQY
TRBJ2-5 NA TRBV5-6 ASSLGQQETQY